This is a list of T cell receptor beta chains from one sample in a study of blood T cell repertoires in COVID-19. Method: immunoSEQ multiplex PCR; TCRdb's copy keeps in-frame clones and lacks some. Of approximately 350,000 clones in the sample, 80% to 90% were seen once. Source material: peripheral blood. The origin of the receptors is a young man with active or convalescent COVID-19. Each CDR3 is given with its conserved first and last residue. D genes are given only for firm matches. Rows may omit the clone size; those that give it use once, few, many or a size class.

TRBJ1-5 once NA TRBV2 TGTGCCAGCAGTGGACTCGTGAGCAATCAGCCCCAGCATTTT CASSGLVSNQPQHF
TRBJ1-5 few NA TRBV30 TGTGCCTGGAGTGCGACGGGGGGCAATCAGCCCCAGCATTTT CAWSATGGNQPQHF
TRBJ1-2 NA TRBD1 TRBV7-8 TGTGCCAGCAGCCGAGGACAGGGGAACTATGGCTACACCTTC CASSRGQGNYGYTF
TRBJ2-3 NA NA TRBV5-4 TGTGCCAGCAGCTCCTCCCCAGATACGCAGTATTTT CASSSSPDTQYF
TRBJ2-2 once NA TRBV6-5 TGTGCCAGCTGTACGGACAGAAACACCGGGGAGCTGTTTTTT CASCTDRNTGELFF
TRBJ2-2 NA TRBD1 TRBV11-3 TGTGCCAGCCGCAGGGGGCGTGGGGGAACCGGGGAGCTGTTTTTT CASRRGRGGTGELFF
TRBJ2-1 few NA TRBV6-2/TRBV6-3 TGTGCCAGCAGTTACTTGAACTACCACAATGAGCAGTTCTTC CASSYLNYHNEQFF
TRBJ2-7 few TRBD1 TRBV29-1 TGCAGCGTTGGAGGGCGACAGGGGGCCTACGAGCAGTACTTC CSVGGRQGAYEQYF
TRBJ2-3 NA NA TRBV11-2 TGTGCCAGCAGCTCCCGATGGGAGCGACAGTATTTT CASSSRWERQYF
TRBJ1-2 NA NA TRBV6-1 TGTGCCAGCAGTGAAATCCCGACAGCCCGTACTAACTATGGCTACACCTTC CASSEIPTARTNYGYTF
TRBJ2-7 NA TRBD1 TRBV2 TGTGCCAGCAGTAAGGGACAGGAGTTCTACGAGCAGTACTTC CASSKGQEFYEQYF
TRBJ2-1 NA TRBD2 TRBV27 TGTGCCAGCAGTTGGGGGACTAGCGGGGTTAATGAGCAGTTCTTC CASSWGTSGVNEQFF
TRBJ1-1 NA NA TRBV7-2 TGTGCCAGCAGTCCCCCCGCGGGGGGGTTCACTGAAGCTTTCTTT CASSPPAGGFTEAFF
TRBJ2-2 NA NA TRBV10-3 TGTGCCATCAGTGAGGGGCTAGCTTACACCGGGGAGCTGTTTTTT CAISEGLAYTGELFF
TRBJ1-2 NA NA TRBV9 TGTGCCAGCAGGAATTTAGAAAGTCGCTACACCTTC CASRNLESRYTF
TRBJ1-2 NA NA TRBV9 TGTGCCAGCAGCGTCTCCGAGCGGGTCCTCATCTTC CASSVSERVLIF
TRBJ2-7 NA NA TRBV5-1 TGCGCCAGCAGCTTGATGGTGGGAGACTACGAGCAGTACTTC CASSLMVGDYEQYF
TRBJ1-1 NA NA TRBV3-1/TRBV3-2 TGTGCCAGCAGCCAAGAAGCCGGCCCTAGAGTGTTCACTGAAGCTTTCTTT CASSQEAGPRVFTEAFF
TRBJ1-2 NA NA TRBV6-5 TGTGCCAGCAGTTACCAACCGCCAGGGCCCCACTATGGCTACACCTTC CASSYQPPGPHYGYTF
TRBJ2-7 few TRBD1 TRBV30 TGTGCCTGGATGACAGGGGGGAAGAGGTACTTC CAWMTGGKRYF
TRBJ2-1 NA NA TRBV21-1 TGTGCCAGCAGCCATCCTGGGAGGGTCTTC CASSHPGRVF
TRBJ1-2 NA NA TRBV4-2 TGTGCCAGCAGCCAAGTCCAGGGAAACTATGGCTACACCTTC CASSQVQGNYGYTF
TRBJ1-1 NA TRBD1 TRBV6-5 TGTGCCAGCAGCCTCACAGGGGTGAACACTGAAGCTTTCTTT CASSLTGVNTEAFF
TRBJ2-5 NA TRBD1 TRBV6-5 TGTGCCAGCAGTTACTCGAGAACAGGGGGCGGGGAGACCCAGTACTTC CASSYSRTGGGETQYF
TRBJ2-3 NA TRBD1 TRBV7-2 TGTGCCAGCAGCTTAGGGGGACAGGGGGCGCACGGTACGCAGTATTTT CASSLGGQGAHGTQYF
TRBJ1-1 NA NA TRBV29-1 TGCAGCGGGCAGGGGTACACTGAAGCTTTCTTT CSGQGYTEAFF
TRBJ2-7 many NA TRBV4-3 TGCGCCAGCAGCCAAGACACCTTTCGCAGGGCTGGTTACGAGCAGTACTTC CASSQDTFRRAGYEQYF
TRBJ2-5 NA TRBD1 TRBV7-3 TGTGCCAGCAGCCCCCAGGGACAGCAAGAGACCCAGTACTTC CASSPQGQQETQYF
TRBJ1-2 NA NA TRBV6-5 TGTGCCAGCAGTCCCCTACAGGGAGGCTACACCTTC CASSPLQGGYTF
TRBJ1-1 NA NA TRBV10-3 TGTGCCATCAGTGAATATACTGAAGCTTTCTTT CAISEYTEAFF
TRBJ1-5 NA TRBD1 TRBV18 TGTGCCAGCTCACGACAGGGGGATCAGCCCCAGCATTTT CASSRQGDQPQHF
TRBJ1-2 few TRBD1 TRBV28 TGTGCCAGCAGTCCGTACCCACATACCTCAGGGGGCGGGCAAGGCTACACCTTC CASSPYPHTSGGGQGYTF
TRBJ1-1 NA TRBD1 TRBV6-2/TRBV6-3 TGTGCCAGCAGTCTAATACAGGGGCGAGTGGACACTGAAGCTTTCTTT CASSLIQGRVDTEAFF
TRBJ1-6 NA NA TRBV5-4 TGTGCCAGCAGCTTGAAGAAACAGGGCAATTCACCCCTCCACTTT CASSLKKQGNSPLHF
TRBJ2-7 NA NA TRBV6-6 TGTGCCAGCATGAGGAACGACAGAGGATACGAGCAGTACTTC CASMRNDRGYEQYF
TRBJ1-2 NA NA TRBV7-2 TGTGCCAGCAGCTTAGCACAGGTTGGGGGCTCTAACTATGGCTACACCTTC CASSLAQVGGSNYGYTF
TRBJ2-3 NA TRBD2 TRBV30 TGTGCCTGGAGTCCGGGACTAGCGGGCGAGGATACGCAGTATTTT CAWSPGLAGEDTQYF
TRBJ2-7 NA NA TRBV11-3 TGTGCCAGCAGCTCCCCCCTACAGGGCCTGTGGAAGCAGTACTTC CASSSPLQGLWKQYF
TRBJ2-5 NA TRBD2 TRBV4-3 TGCGCCAGCAGCCAGCAAGCGGGGGACTGGGAGACCCAGTACTTC CASSQQAGDWETQYF
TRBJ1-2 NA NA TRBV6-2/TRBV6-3 TGTGCCAGCACCCCTCCCCAACAGGGAAGTGGTGGCTACACCTTC CASTPPQQGSGGYTF
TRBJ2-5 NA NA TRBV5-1 TGCGCCAGCAGCTTGGAGCCCCAAGAGACCCAGTACTTC CASSLEPQETQYF
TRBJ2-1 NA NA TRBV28 TGTGCCAGCCGTCACAATGAGCAGTTCTTC CASRHNEQFF
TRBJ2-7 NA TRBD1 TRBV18 TGTGCCAGCTCCCGACCGGACAGGGGGGCCTACGAGCAGTACTTC CASSRPDRGAYEQYF
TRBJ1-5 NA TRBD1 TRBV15 TGTGCCACCAGCAGGCGCGCAGGGGGCGCAGAGCCCCAGCATTTT CATSRRAGGAEPQHF
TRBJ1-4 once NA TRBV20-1 TGCAGTGCTAGTTCTGGGGGCGGCGAAAAACTGTTTTTT CSASSGGGEKLFF
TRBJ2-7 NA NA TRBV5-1 TGCGCCAGCAGCTTGGGACATCAAGGTCCCCACGAGCAGTACTTC CASSLGHQGPHEQYF
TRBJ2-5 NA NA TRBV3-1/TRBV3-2 TGTGCCAGCAGCCAAGGATCAGGGGTAGGAGAGACCCAGTACTTC CASSQGSGVGETQYF
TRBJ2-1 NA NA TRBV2 TGTGCCAGCAGTGGTATAGCAGACAGCTCCTACAATGAGCAGTTCTTC CASSGIADSSYNEQFF
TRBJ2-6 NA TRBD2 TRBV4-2 TGTGCCAGCAGCCAAGATCCGGCGGGAGGGGCTGGGGCCAACGTCCTGACTTTC CASSQDPAGGAGANVLTF
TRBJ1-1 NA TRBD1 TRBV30 TGTGCCTGGAGTGCTCAGGGGGTTACTGAAGCTTTCTTT CAWSAQGVTEAFF
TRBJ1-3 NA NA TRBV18 TGTGCCAGCTCACCAGGAGTGGCCTCCTCTGGAAACACCATATATTTT CASSPGVASSGNTIYF
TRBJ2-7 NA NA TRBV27 TGTGCCAGCAGTTCTATACCCCCGGGGGAGGCCTACGAGCAGTACTTC CASSSIPPGEAYEQYF